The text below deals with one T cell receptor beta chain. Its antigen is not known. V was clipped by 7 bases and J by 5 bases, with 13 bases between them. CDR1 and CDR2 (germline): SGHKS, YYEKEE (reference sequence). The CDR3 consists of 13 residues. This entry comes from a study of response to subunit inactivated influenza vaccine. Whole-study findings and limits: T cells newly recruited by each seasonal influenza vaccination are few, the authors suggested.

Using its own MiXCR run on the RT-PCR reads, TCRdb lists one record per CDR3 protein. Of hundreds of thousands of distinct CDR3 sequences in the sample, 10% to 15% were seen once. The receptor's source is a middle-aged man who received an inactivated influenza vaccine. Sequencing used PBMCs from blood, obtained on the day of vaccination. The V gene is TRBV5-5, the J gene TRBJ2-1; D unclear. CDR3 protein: CASSLTFNNEQFF. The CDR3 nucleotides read TGTGCCAGCTCGCTTACCTTCAACAATGAGCAGTTCTTC.